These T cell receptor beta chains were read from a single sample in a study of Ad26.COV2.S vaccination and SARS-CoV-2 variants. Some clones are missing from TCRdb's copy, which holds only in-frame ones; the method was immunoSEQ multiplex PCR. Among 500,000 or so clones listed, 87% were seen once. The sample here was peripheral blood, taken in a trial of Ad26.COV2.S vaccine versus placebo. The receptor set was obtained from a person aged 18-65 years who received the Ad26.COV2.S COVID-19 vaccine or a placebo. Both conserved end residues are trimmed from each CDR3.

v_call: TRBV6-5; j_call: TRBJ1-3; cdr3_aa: ASGIGRTSGNTIY
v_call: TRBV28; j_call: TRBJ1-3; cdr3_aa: ATIGGGDSGNTIY
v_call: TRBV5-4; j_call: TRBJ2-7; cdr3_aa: ASSPGGGRASEQY
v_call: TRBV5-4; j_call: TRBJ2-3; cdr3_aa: ASSLRQGRADTQY
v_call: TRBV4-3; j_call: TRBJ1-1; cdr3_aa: ASSHLAGTEAF
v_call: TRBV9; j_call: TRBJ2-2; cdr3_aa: ASSVVPNTGELF
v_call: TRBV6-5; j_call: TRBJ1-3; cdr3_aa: ASNPRTGKGNTIY
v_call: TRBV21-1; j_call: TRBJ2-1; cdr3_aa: ASSTSRRGGRRVNEQF
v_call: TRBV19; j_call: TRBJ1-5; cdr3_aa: ASSIDGHSVEPQH
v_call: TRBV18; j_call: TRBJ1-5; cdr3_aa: ASSPDRGDRQPQH
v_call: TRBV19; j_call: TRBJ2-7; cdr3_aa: ASSLVGVREQY
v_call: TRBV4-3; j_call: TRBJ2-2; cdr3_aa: ASSNRGLGTGELF
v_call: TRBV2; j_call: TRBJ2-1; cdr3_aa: ASETSGGYNEQF
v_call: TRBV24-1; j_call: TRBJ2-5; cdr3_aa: ATSQGQGRETQY
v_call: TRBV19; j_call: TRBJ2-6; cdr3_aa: ASHPRVGSGANVLT
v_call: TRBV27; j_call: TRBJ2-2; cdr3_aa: ASSLYTGTGVNTGELF
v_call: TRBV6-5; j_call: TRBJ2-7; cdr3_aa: ASSPGTGVFEQY
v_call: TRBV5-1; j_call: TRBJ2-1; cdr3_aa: ASSLRGEGRNEQF
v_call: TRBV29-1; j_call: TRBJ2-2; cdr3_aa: SAGTSGTGELF
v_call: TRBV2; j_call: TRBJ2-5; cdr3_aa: ASGQLQETQY
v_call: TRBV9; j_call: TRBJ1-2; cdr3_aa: ASSSQGYGYT
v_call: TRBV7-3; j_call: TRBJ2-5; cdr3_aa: ASSLSGSRGETQY
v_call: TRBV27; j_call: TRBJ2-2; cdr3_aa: ASSLGPSAKNTGELF
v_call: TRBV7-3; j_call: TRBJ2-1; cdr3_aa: ASSLPSGTYNEQF
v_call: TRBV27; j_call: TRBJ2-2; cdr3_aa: ASSTLTGAGTGELF
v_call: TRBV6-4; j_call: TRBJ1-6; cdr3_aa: ASRPGRNSPLH
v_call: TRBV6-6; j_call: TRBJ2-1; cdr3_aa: ASSRLAGSLYNEQF
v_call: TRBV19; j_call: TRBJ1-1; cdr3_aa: ASSMTGRNTEAF
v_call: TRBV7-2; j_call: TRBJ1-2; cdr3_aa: ASTTQGVGYT
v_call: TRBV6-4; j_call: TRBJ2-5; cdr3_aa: ASSDRSGTSGPSRTQY
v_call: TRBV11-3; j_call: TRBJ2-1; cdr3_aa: ASSRSGTGVNEQF
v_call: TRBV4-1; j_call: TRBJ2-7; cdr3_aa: ASSQDHSRLIGEQY
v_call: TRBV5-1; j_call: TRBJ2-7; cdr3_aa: ASSLDSGSSYEQY
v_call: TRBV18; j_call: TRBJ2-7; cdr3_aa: ASSGLAGVDEQY
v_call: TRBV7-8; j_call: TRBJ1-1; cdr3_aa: ASSLGDRSTEAF
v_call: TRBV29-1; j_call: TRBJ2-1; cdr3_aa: SVTGDPYNEQF
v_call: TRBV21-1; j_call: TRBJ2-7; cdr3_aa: ASRSRTGNEQY
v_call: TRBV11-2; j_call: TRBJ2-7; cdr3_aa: ASSQSGRPPYEQY
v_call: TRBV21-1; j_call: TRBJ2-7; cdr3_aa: ASSKRASGRAGEQY
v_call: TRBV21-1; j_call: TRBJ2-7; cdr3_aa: ASSKSPQPGVVNYEQY
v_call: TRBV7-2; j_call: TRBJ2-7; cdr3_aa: ASSRAGSSYEQY
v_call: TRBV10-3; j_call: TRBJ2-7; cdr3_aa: AISTGTLTWDGYEQY
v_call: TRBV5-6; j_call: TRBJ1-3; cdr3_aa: ASSSGAGNTIY
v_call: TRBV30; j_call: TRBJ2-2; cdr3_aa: AWGPFSFGELF
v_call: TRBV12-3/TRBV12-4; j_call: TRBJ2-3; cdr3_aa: ASSLDRTDTQY
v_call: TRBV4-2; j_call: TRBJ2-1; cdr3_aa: ASSQKRGYNEQF
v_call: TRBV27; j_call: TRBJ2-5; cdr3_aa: ASSLFGIQETQY
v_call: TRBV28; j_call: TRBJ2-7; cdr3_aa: ASTPGYEQY
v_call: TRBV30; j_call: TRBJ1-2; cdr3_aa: AWSEPGTPSRGYT
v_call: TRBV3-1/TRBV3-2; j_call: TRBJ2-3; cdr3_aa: ASSPASGYTDTQY
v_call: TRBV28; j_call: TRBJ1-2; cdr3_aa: ASSPPAPGGYGYT
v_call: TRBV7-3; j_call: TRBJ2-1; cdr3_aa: ASSSGTSGNFRYNEQF
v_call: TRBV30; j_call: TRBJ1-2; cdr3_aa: AWSVTGFGYT
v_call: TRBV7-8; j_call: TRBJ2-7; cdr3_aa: ASSTGLALEQY
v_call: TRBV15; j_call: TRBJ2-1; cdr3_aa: ATSRERTQGDEQF
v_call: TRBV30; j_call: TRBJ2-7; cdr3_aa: AWSVSGTVFY
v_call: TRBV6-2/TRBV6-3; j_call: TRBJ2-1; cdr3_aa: ASSYGPSSGNEQF
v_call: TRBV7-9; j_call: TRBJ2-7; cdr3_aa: ASSSERTYEQY